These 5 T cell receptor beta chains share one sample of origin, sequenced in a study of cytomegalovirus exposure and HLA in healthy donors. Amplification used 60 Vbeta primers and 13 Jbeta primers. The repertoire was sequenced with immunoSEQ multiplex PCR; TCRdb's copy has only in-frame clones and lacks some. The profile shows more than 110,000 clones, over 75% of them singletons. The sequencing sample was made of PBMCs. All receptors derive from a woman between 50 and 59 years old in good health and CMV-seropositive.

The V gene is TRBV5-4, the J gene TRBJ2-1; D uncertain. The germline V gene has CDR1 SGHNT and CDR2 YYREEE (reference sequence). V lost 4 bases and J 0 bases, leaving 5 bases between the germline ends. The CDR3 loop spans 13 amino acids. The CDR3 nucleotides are TGTGCCAGCAGCACTCCCTCCTACAATGAGCAGTTCTTC. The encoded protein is CASSTPSYNEQFF.

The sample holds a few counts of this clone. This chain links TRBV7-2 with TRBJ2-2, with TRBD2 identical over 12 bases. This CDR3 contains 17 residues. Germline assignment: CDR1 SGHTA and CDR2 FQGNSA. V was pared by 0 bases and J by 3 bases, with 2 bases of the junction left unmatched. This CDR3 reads CASSLALAGGYTGELFF. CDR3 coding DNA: TGTGCCAGCAGCTTAGCGCTAGCGGGGGGGTACACCGGGGAGCTGTTTTTT.

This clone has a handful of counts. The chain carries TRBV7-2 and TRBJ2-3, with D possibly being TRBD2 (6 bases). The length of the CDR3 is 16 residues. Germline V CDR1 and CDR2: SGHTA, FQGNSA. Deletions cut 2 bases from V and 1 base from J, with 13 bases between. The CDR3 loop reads CASSLFAAGRTDTQYF. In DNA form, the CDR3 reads TGTGCCAGCAGCTTATTTGCAGCGGGTCGCACAGATACGCAGTATTTT.

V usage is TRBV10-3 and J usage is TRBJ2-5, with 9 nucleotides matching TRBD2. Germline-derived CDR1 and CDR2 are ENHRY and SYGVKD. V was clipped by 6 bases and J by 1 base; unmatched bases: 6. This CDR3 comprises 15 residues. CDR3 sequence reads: CAIRVAGGGQETQYF. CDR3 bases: TGTGCCATCAGGGTTGCGGGGGGGGGCCAAGAGACCCAGTACTTC.

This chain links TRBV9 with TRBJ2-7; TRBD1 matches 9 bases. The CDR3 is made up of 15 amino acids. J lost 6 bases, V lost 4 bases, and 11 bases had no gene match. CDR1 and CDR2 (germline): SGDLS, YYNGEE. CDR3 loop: CASSPKDRGGGEQYF. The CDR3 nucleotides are TGTGCCAGCAGCCCAAAGGACAGGGGCGGTGGCGAGCAGTACTTC.